The 23 T cell receptor beta chains listed next were all sequenced from one sample in a study of blood T cell repertoires in COVID-19. This table comes from immunoSEQ multiplex PCR, and its TCRdb copy is limited to in-frame clones, with some not included. Altogether over 300,000 clones are present, about 82% being singletons, with the ten largest covering more than 6%. Sample: peripheral blood. Receptors were obtained from a human donor in a cohort sampled during active COVID-19.

The chain joins TRBV2 to TRBJ1-4; 8 bases are shared with TRBD1. CDR3 length: 13 residues. Germline values: CDR1 SNHLY, CDR2 FYNNEI. With 4 bases clipped from V and 6 bases from J, the junction kept 1 base outside the gene matches. CDR3 amino acids: CASSGTGYEKLFF. The CDR3, as DNA: TGTGCCAGCAGTGGGACAGGGTATGAAAAACTGTTTTTT.

The J gene is TRBJ2-7, the V gene TRBV19; unclear D gene. The germline CDR1 and CDR2 sequences are LNHDA and SQIVND (reference sequence). The CDR3 extends over 12 amino acids. V was cut by 5 bases and J by 2 bases, with 7 bases left in between. CDR3 sequence reads: CASSPSAYEQYF. The DNA for the CDR3 is TGTGCCAGTAGTCCGTCGGCCTACGAGCAGTACTTC.

This sequence joins TRBV24-1 and TRBJ1-2, with no clear D. Germline V gives CDR1 KGHDR, CDR2 SFDVKD. V was trimmed by 4 bases and J by 6 bases, leaving 11 bases between them. The CDR3 runs to 13 residues. In DNA form, the CDR3 reads TGTGCCACCAGTGACCGGGAACTCCATGGCTACACCTTC. Amino acid sequence: CATSDRELHGYTF.

Comments on this clone: The same CDR3 also results from other DNA sequences found in this sample. The chain has TRBV18 and TRBJ2-1; TRBD2 matches 8 bases. J was trimmed by 9 bases and V by 2 bases; bases with no gene match: 3. Germline CDR1 and CDR2: KGHSH and LQKENI. CDR3 length: 13 amino acids. The CDR3, as DNA: TGTGCCAGCTCACCAGGACTAGCAGGTGAGCAGTTCTTC. Translation gives CASSPGLAGEQFF.

The rearrangement joins TRBV14 to TRBJ2-7; perhaps TRBD2 as D (6 bases). CDR3 length: 13 amino acids. Trimming pared 4 bases from V and 5 bases from J, leaving 12 bases between. CDR1 and CDR2 from the germline V gene are SGHDN and FVKESK. The CDR3 sequence is CASSRGDPHEQYF. CDR3 DNA sequence: TGTGCCAGCAGCCGGGGGGACCCACACGAGCAGTACTTC.

The chain combines TRBV30 with TRBJ1-1, with TRBD1 matching over 8 bases. Per germline, CDR1 GTSNPN and CDR2 SVGIG (reference sequence). The CDR3 is 13 residues long. V gave up 1 base and J gave up 7 bases; unmatched junction bases: 5. The CDR3 DNA reads as TGTGCCTGGAGTGCCGTACAGGGGGGTGAAGCTTTCTTT. It specifies CAWSAVQGGEAFF. Combining the CDR3 with reference TRBV30 and TRBJ1-1 gives the whole variable domain SQTIHQWPATLVQPVGSPLSLECTVEGTSNPNLYWYRQAAGRGLQLLFYSVGIGQISSEVPQNLSASRPQDRQFILSSKKLLLSDSGFYLCAWSAVQGGEAFFGQGTRLTVV.

The V call is TRBV11-3, the J call TRBJ2-3, with D maybe TRBD1 (6 bases). In germline, CDR1 is SGHNT, CDR2 YENEEA. V dropped 2 bases and J dropped 4 bases, with 7 bases sitting between them. The CDR3 has 13 amino acids. The CDR3 region is CASSLQGSDTQYF. The CDR3 region has the DNA TGTGCCAGCAGCTTACAGGGGTCAGATACGCAGTATTTT.

The gene calls are TRBV3-1 (or the pseudogene TRBV3-2) and TRBJ1-2, with D possibly TRBD1 on 5 matching bases. V was shortened by 1 base and J by 2 bases, with 14 bases between the two germline ends. The germline CDR1 and CDR2 sequences are LGHDT and YNNKEL (reference sequence). The length of the CDR3 is 16 residues. The CDR3 region has the DNA TGTGCCAGCAGCCAAGGGGGCGGGGGGAGAAACTATGGCTACACCTTC. As protein: CASSQGGGGRNYGYTF.

The rearrangement links TRBV19 to TRBJ2-3; D is possibly TRBD2 (6 bases). In germline, CDR1 is LNHDA, CDR2 SQIVND (reference sequence). The length of the CDR3 is 15 residues. V lost 6 bases to trimming and J lost 2 bases, with 15 bases between them. CDR3 loop: CASSLGGDNTDTQYF. CDR3 bases: TGTGCCAGTAGCCTGGGCGGGGATAACACAGATACGCAGTATTTT. The full variable domain, completed using reference TRBV19 and TRBJ2-3, is DGGITQSPKYLFRKEGQNVTLSCEQNLNHDAMYWYRQDPGQGLRLIYYSQIVNDFQKGDIAEGYSVSREKKESFPLTVTSAQKNPTAFYLCASSLGGDNTDTQYFGPGTRLTVL.

The CDR3 bases are TGTGCCAGCAGCTTCTTTCGGGGGGCCGGGGAGCTGTTTTTT. As protein: CASSFFRGAGELFF. V and J are TRBV14 and TRBJ2-2, with 7 positions matching TRBD2. The CDR3 runs to 14 residues. Germline V gene lookup returns CDR1 SGHDN and CDR2 FVKESK. The trim removed 5 bases at V and 6 bases at J, leaving 6 bases unmatched.

The chain uses TRBV5-8 and TRBJ2-1; tentatively, D is TRBD1 (6 bases). Germline values: CDR1 SGHTS, CDR2 YDEGEE. This CDR3 has 13 amino acids. V shed 4 bases and J shed 10 bases, with 15 bases lying between them. Written as DNA, the CDR3 is TGTGCCAGCAGCCGAGGGGACATGAGAGAGCAGTTCTTC. Its translation: CASSRGDMREQFF. Supplemented by reference TRBV5-8 and TRBJ2-1, the full variable domain reads EAGVTQSPTHLIKTRGQQATLRCSPISGHTSVYWYQQALGLGLQFLLWYDEGEERNRGNFPPRFSGRQFPNYSSELNVNALELEDSALYLCASSRGDMREQFFGPGTRLTVL.

J is TRBJ1-5 and V is TRBV5-4; TRBD1 aligns across 8 bases. There are 15 residues in the CDR3. Germline V gene data show CDR1 as SGHNT and CDR2 as YYREEE (reference sequence). The V segment lost 3 bases and the J segment 7 bases; nucleotides outside the gene matches: 9. The CDR3: CASSSSGQGFQPQHF. In DNA form, the CDR3 reads TGTGCCAGCAGCTCTAGCGGACAGGGCTTCCAGCCCCAGCATTTT.

This chain joins TRBV5-1 and TRBJ1-4, with 8 bases identical to TRBD1. V lost 4 bases and J lost 2; bases outside the gene matches: 1. The germline gives CDR1 SGHRS, CDR2 YFSETQ. This CDR3 has 14 amino acids. CDR3 nucleotides: TGCGCCAGCAGCAGACAGGGGACTAATGAAAAACTGTTTTTT. Translated: CASSRQGTNEKLFF.

The rearrangement uses TRBV27 and TRBJ2-7; 8 nucleotides agree with TRBD1. The CDR3 runs to 14 residues. After removal of 0 bases from V and 8 bases from J, the junction contained 6 bases not matched to a gene. Per the germline V gene, CDR1 is MNHEY and CDR2 is SMNVEV (reference sequence). CDR3 amino acids: CASSLSADRAKQYF. For the CDR3, the DNA is TGTGCCAGCAGTTTATCGGCGGACAGGGCCAAGCAGTACTTC.

The V call is TRBV10-3, the J call TRBJ2-4; D is unresolved. V lost 6 bases and J 5 bases, leaving 11 bases between the germline ends. Germline V CDR1 and CDR2: ENHRY, SYGVKD. The length of the CDR3 is 13 residues. The chain's CDR3 is CAISRDNENIQYF. The CDR3 nucleotides read TGTGCCATCAGCCGCGACAATGAAAACATTCAGTACTTC.

CDR3 amino acids: CASSRTANTGELFF. The CDR3 bases are TGTGCCAGCAGTAGGACAGCGAACACCGGGGAGCTGTTTTTT. V is TRBV27 and J is TRBJ2-2; D is perhaps TRBD1 (6 bases). CDR3 length equals 14 residues. V was shortened by 5 bases and J by 0 bases, with 7 bases between the two germline ends. CDR1 is MNHEY and CDR2 is SMNVEV in the germline V gene (reference sequence).

The chain employs TRBV19 and TRBJ2-3; 11 bases line up with TRBD2. CDR3 length: 18 amino acids. The J segment lost 4 bases and the V segment lost 5 bases, leaving 14 bases of the junction unmatched. Per the germline V gene, CDR1 is LNHDA and CDR2 is SQIVND (reference sequence). The CDR3 sequence: CASSSQGGLAGGPDTQYF. The CDR3 DNA is TGTGCCAGTAGTTCGCAAGGTGGTCTAGCGGGGGGTCCAGATACGCAGTATTTT.

CDR3 loop: CASGLVQGTASNYGYTF. The CDR3 DNA reads TGTGCTAGTGGTTTGGTACAGGGAACAGCCTCTAACTATGGCTACACCTTC. The chain combines TRBV12-5 with TRBJ1-2, with D possibly being TRBD1 (6 bases). There are 17 residues in the CDR3. With 0 bases removed from V and 0 bases from J, the gap between germline ends came to 14 bases. In germline, CDR1 is LGHNT, CDR2 FRNRAP.

The chain employs TRBV9 and TRBJ1-1; D gene uncertain. The CDR3 has 13 residues. Trimming shortened V by 0 bases and J by 1 base, and 4 bases separated the two germline ends. The germline V gene has CDR1 SGDLS and CDR2 YYNGEE. CDR3 residues: CASSVARNTEAFF. In nucleotides, the CDR3 is TGTGCCAGCAGCGTAGCTAGGAACACTGAAGCTTTCTTT. Supplemented by reference TRBV9 and TRBJ1-1, the full variable domain reads DSGVTQTPKHLITATGQRVTLRCSPRSGDLSVYWYQQSLDQGLQFLIQYYNGEERAKGNILERFSAQQFPDLHSELNLSSLELGDSALYFCASSVARNTEAFFGQGTRLTVV.

This rearrangement joins TRBV19 to TRBJ1-1; TRBD1 might be the D (5 bases). The CDR3 is 15 amino acids. Looked up from germline, CDR1 is LNHDA and CDR2 is SQIVND (reference sequence). V was trimmed by 6 bases and J by 6 bases, leaving 20 bases between them. CDR3 sequence (DNA): TGTGCCAGTAGGGTTGCGGGACTGAAAATCGCTGAAGCTTTCTTT. Residues: CASRVAGLKIAEAFF.

This chain uses TRBV5-1 with TRBJ2-1; possibly TRBD1 for D (5 bases). Germline V lookup: CDR1 SGHRS, CDR2 YFSETQ. This CDR3 comprises 14 residues. Trimming pared 6 bases from V and 3 bases from J, leaving 13 bases between. The CDR3 here is CASKSGPVYNEQFF. The CDR3 DNA reads TGCGCCAGCAAGTCAGGGCCTGTCTACAATGAGCAGTTCTTC.

V is TRBV7-2 and J is TRBJ1-5; D is unresolved. CDR1 is SGHTA and CDR2 is FQGNSA in the germline V gene. Trimming pared 0 bases from V and 1 base from J, leaving 10 bases between. The CDR3 covers 16 residues. CDR3 nucleotides: TGTGCCAGCAGCTTAGCGTTGGCAGGAAGCAATCAGCCCCAGCATTTT. Residues: CASSLALAGSNQPQHF.

This sequence joins TRBV5-5 and TRBJ2-3, with D possibly TRBD2 on 5 matching bases. This CDR3 is built from 16 residues. From germline, CDR1 is SGHKS and CDR2 YYEKEE (reference sequence). V dropped 1 base and J dropped 0 bases, with 12 bases sitting between them. CDR3 residues: CASSLIGELSTDTQYF. DNA for the CDR3: TGTGCCAGCAGCTTGATCGGGGAATTGAGCACAGATACGCAGTATTTT.